The entry below gives a single T cell receptor beta chain sequence along with its context. The antigen is undetermined. TCRdb passed the PCR reads through MiXCR, listing each CDR3 protein once. The sample consists of tens of thousands of distinct CDR3 sequences, 15% to 20% of them appearing once. Naive CD8 libraries were made from about 20,000 to 1,000,000 sorted cells, and they used 10%, 30% or 50% RNA. This entry belongs to a study of molecular identifiers for immune sequencing clone quantification. With 1 base removed from V and 4 bases from J, the gap between germline ends came to 7 bases. The CDR3 spans 14 residues. CDR1 is LNHDA, CDR2 SQIVND, per germline (reference sequence). Study-level points and caveats: Clones that had above 20 RNA copies took up over 97% of effector molecules but under 1% in naive cells. About a million naive cells reportedly did not prevent detection of spiked Jurkat TCR RNA from one cell.

The TCR sequence derives from a human donor in good health. Some libraries in this study had Jurkat cell RNA spiked in. The chain combines TRBV19 with TRBJ2-2; no clear D. Material: naive CD8+ T cells from blood, with Jurkat cell RNA spiked in. The subset here: FACS-sorted CD8+CD4-CCR7+CD45RA+ naive T cells. CDR3 sequence reads: CASSIGQFTGELFF. In DNA, the CDR3 is TGTGCCAGTAGTATAGGGCAGTTCACCGGGGAGCTGTTTTTT.